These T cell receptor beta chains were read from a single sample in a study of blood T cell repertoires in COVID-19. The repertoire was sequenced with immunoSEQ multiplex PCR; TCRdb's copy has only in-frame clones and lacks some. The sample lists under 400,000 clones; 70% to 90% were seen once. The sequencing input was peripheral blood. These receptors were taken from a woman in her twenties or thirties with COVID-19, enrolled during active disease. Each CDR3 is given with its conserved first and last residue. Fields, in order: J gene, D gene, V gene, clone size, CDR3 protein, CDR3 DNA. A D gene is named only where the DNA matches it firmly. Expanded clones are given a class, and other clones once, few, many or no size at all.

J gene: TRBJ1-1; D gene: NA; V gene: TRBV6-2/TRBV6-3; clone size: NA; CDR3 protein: CASSYTGPNTEAFF; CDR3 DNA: TGTGCCAGCAGTTACACAGGCCCGAACACTGAAGCTTTCTTT
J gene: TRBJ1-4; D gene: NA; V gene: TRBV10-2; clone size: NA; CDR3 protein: CASRENEKLFF; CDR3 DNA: TGCGCCAGCCGAGAAAATGAAAAACTGTTTTTT
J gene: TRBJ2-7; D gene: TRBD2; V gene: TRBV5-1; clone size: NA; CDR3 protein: CASSPDGLAGALERQYF; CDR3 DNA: TGCGCCAGCAGCCCCGACGGTCTAGCGGGGGCATTGGAGAGGCAGTACTTC
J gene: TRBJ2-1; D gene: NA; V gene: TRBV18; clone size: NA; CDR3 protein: CASSPLDSDPYNEQFF; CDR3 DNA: TGTGCCAGCTCACCACTCGACTCCGACCCATACAATGAGCAGTTCTTC
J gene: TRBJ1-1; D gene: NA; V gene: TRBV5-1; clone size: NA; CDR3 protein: CASSLGGGTEAFF; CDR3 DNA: TGCGCCAGCAGCTTGGGGGGAGGGACTGAAGCTTTCTTT
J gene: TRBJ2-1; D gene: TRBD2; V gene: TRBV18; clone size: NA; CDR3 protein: CASSLSGGNNEQFF; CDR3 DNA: TGTGCCAGCTCCCTCAGCGGGGGGAACAATGAGCAGTTCTTC
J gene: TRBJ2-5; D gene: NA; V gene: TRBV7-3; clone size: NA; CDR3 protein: CASSLDGIRGETQYF; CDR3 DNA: TGTGCCAGCAGCTTAGACGGGATAAGAGGAGAGACCCAGTACTTC
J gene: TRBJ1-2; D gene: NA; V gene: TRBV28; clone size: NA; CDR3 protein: CASSLAGYGYTF; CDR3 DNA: TGTGCCAGCAGTTTGGCGGGGTATGGCTACACCTTC
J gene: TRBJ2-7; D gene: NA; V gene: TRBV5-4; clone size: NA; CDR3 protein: CASSFMSEQYF; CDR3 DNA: TGTGCCAGCAGCTTCATGAGTGAGCAGTACTTC
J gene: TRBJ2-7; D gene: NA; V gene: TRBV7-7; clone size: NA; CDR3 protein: CASSPGDSYEQYF; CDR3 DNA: TGTGCTAGCAGCCCAGGGGACTCCTACGAGCAGTACTTC
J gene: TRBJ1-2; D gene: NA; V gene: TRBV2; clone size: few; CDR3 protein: CASSLENYGYTF; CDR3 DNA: TGTGCCAGCAGTTTGGAGAACTATGGCTACACCTTC
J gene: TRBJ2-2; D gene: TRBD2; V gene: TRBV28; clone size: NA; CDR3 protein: CASSWGLAGGTGELFF; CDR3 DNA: TGTGCCAGCAGCTGGGGACTAGCGGGAGGCACCGGGGAGCTGTTTTTT
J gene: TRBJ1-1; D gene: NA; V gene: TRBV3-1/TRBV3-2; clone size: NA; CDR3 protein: CASSPDPARVAFF; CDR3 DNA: TGTGCCAGCAGCCCAGACCCTGCCCGCGTGGCTTTCTTT
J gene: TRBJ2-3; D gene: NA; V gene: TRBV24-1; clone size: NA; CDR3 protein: CATSDLRGSGDTQYF; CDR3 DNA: TGTGCCACCAGTGATTTGAGGGGTTCCGGAGATACGCAGTATTTT
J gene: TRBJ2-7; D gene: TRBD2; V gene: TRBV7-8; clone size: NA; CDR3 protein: CASSLGLAETYEQYF; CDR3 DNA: TGTGCCAGCAGCCTTGGACTAGCGGAGACCTACGAGCAGTACTTC
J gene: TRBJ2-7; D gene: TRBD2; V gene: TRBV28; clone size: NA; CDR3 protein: CASSPGTSEVGEQYF; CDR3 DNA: TGTGCCAGCAGTCCCGGGACTAGCGAGGTGGGGGAGCAGTACTTC
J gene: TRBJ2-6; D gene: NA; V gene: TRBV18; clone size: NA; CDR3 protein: CASSRRVQGSGANVLTF; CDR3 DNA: TGTGCCAGCTCACGTAGGGTTCAGGGAAGTGGGGCCAACGTCCTGACTTTC
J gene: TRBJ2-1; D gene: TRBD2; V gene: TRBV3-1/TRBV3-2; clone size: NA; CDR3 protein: CASSRTSGLGNEQFF; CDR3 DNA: TGTGCCAGCAGCCGGACTAGCGGACTGGGGAATGAGCAGTTCTTC